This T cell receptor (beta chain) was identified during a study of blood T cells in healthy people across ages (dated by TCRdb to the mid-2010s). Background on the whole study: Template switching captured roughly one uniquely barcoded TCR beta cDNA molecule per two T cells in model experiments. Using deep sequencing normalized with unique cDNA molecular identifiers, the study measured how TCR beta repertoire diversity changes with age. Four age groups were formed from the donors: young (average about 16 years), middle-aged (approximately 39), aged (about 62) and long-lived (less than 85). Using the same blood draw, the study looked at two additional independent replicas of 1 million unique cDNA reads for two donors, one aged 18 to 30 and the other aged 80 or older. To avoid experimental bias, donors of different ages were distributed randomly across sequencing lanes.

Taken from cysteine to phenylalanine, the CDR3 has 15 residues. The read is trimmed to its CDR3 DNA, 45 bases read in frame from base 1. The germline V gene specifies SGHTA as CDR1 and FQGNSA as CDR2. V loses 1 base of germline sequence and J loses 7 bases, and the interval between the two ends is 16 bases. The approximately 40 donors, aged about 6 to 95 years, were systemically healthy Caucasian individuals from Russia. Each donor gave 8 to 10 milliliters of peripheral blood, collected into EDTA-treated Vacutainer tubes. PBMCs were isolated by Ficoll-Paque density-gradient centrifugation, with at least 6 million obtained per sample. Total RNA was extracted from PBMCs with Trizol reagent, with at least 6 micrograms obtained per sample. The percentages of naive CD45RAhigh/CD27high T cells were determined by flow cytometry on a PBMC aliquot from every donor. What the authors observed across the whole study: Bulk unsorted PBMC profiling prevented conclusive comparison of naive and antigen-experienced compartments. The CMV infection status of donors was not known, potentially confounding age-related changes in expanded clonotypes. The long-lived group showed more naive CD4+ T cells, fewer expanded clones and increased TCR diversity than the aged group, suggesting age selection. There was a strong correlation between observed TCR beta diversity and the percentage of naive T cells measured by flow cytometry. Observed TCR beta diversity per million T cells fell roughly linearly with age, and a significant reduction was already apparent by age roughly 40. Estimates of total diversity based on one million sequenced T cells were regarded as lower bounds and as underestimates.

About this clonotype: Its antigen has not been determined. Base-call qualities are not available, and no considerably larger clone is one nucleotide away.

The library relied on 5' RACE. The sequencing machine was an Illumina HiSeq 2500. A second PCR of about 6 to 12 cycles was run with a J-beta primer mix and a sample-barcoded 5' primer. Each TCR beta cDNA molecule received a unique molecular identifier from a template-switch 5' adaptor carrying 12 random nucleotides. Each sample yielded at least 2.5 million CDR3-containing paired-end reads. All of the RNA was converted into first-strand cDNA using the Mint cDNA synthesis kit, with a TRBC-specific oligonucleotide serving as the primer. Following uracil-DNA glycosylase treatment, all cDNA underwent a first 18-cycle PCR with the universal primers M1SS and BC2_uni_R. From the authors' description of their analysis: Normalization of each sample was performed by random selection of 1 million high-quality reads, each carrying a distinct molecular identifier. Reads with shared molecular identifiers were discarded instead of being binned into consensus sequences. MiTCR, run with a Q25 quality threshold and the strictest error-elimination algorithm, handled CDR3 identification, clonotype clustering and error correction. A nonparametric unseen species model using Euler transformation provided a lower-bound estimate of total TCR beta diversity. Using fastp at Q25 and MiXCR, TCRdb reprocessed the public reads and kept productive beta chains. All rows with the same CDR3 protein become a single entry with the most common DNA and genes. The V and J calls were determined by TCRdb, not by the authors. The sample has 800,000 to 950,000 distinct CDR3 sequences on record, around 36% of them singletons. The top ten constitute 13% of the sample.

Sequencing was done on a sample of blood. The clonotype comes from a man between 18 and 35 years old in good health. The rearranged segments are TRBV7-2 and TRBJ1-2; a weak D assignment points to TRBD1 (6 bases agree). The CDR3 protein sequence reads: CASSLGDTSWGGYTF. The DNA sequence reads TGTGCCAGCAGCTTAGGGGACACGTCGTGGGGTGGCTACACCTTC.